This TCR beta chain was captured by sequencing in a study of T cell changes during pregnancy in multiple sclerosis. Using immunoSEQ multiplex PCR, the repertoire was profiled, and TCRdb retains in-frame clones only, with some absent. The sample consists of 25,000 or so clones, 65% to 90% of them appearing once. The CDR3 covers 15 residues. The V end lost 3 bases, the J end lost 2 bases, and 8 bases lay between the germline ends. Germline loops: CDR1 MNHNS, CDR2 SASEGT. This receptor was taken from a female donor in good health, enrolled as a control in a pregnancy study. The rearrangement uses TRBV6-1 and TRBJ2-6; tentatively, D is TRBD2 (6 bases). The starting material was CD4+ T cells from peripheral blood mononuclear cells, obtained in the first trimester of pregnancy. CDR3 DNA: TGTGCCAGCAGTGAGGAGGGAACTGGGGCCAACGTCCTGACTTTC. This encodes CASSEEGTGANVLTF.